Each of the 32 T cell receptor beta chains below was sequenced from the same sample in a study of T-cell memory formation after mild COVID-19. MiXCR, applied by TCRdb to the 5' RACE reads, yields one record per CDR3 protein. The sample yields around 200,000 distinct CDR3 sequences, more than 9% seen once. The sequencing input was PBMCs or a T cell subset sorted from them (not recorded which). The source is a man aged 18 to 35 who had mild COVID-19 (a few samples of this study predate the infection). Cell type and time point are not known.

The rearrangement joins TRBV12-3 or TRBV12-4 to TRBJ1-2; no reliable D call. The CDR3 covers 13 residues. V was cut by 3 bases and J by 6 bases, with 11 bases left in between. CDR3: CASSLREPNGYTF. The CDR3 DNA reads as TGTGCCAGCAGTTTGAGGGAACCCAATGGCTACACCTTC.

V usage is TRBV7-2 and J usage is TRBJ2-5; D perhaps matches TRBD1 (5 bases). The CDR3 runs 15 residues. The germline V gene has CDR1 SGHTA and CDR2 FQGNSA. The V end was cut by 5 bases, the J end by 2 bases, with 15 bases between. CDR3 nucleotides: TGTGCCAGCAGCCACGGAAGGGGTCGGCAAGAGACCCAGTACTTC. It yields the protein CASSHGRGRQETQYF.

On this clonotype: Relative to the germline gene, one junction end is altered; a read error may explain this. The gene calls are TRBV7-2 and TRBJ2-1; D uncertain. Germline values: CDR1 SGHTA, CDR2 FQGNSA. The CDR3 sequence is 16 residues long. CDR3 nucleotide sequence: TGTGCCGGCAGCTTAGGCGGCAGAATAACCTACAATGAGCAGTTCTTC. Translation gives CAGSLGGRITYNEQFF.

This chain joins TRBV5-4 and TRBJ2-2; the match to TRBD1 covers 9 bases. This CDR3 spans 18 amino acids. Germline CDR1 is SGHNT and CDR2 is YYREEE (reference sequence). With V trimmed by 0 bases and J by 3 bases, 9 bases remained unmatched. The CDR3 sequence: CASSLALTGGRDTGELFF. The CDR3 DNA is TGTGCCAGCAGCTTGGCCCTCACAGGGGGCAGGGACACCGGGGAGCTGTTTTTT.

There are many counts of this clonotype. The rearrangement joins TRBV7-2 to TRBJ2-3; D is uncertain. In germline, CDR1 is SGHTA, CDR2 FQGNSA. The CDR3 sequence is 14 residues long. V lost 1 base and J 3 bases, leaving 8 bases between the germline ends. CDR3 protein: CASSLDPGTDTQYF. The CDR3 DNA follows: TGTGCCAGCAGCTTAGACCCGGGTACAGATACGCAGTATTTT.

This clonotype was counted only a few times. This sequence joins TRBV7-9 and TRBJ1-1; D gene uncertain. The CDR3 has 15 amino acids. The ends were cut back, 5 bases at V and 7 bases at J, with 20 bases in the middle. In germline, CDR1 is SEHNR, CDR2 FQNEAQ (reference sequence). This CDR3 is CASSLPARVDYEAFF. The DNA of the CDR3 is TGTGCCAGCAGCCTTCCGGCTAGGGTCGATTATGAAGCTTTCTTT.

This clonotype was detected a few times. V gene TRBV4-3 combines with J gene TRBJ2-6, with D perhaps matching TRBD1 (5 bases). The V end lost 8 bases, the J end lost 2 bases, and 22 bases lay between the germline ends. Per germline, CDR1 LGHNA and CDR2 YSLEER. The CDR3 sequence is 18 residues long. The CDR3 DNA reads TGCGCCAGCGCCTACCTAGGGGCATATCGCCCTGGGGCCAACGTCCTGACTTTC. Translated, it gives CASAYLGAYRPGANVLTF.

This clonotype was counted between two and nine times. Here the CDR3 reads CASSVVQGAFFSYEQYV. The CDR3 nucleotides read TGTGCCAGCAGCGTAGTCCAGGGGGCTTTCTTTTCCTACGAGCAGTACGTC. The chain carries TRBV9 and TRBJ2-7; TRBD1 agrees at 8 bases. The CDR3 runs 17 residues. Germline V lookup: CDR1 SGDLS, CDR2 YYNGEE. Trimming removed 0 bases from V and 1 base from J; junction bases left unmatched: 9.

This clonotype was counted between two and nine times. J is TRBJ2-3 and V is TRBV7-2; D might be TRBD2 (5 bases). The V end lost 1 base, the J end lost 2 bases, and 10 bases lay between the germline ends. Germline V gene data show CDR1 as SGHTA and CDR2 as FQGNSA. There are 15 residues in the CDR3. The CDR3 DNA follows: TGTGCCAGCAGCTTAGTGTTGGGAGCCACAGATACGCAGTATTTT. It codes for CASSLVLGATDTQYF.

This clonotype has a handful of counts. J is TRBJ2-2 and V is TRBV7-3; a possible D gene is TRBD2 (7 bases). V lost 4 bases, J lost 8 bases, and 17 bases lay in between. The CDR3 contains 15 residues. Germline V CDR1 and CDR2: SGHTA, FQGTGA. CDR3 sequence reads: CASSSSTGGRGELFF. The CDR3 DNA reads as TGTGCCAGCAGCTCCTCCACGGGGGGCCGTGGGGAGCTGTTTTTT. Full variable domain (remainder filled in from reference TRBV7-3 and TRBJ2-2): GAGVSQTPSNKVTEKGKYVELRCDPISGHTALYWYRQSLGQGPEFLIYFQGTGAADDSGLPNDRFFAVRPEGSVSTLKIQRTERGDSAVYLCASSSSTGGRGELFFGEGSRLTVL.

This clonotype was recorded at least ten times. V and J are TRBV5-1 and TRBJ2-5, with 7 bases identical to TRBD2. Trimming took 3 bases from V and 3 from J; bases not matched to a gene: 8. The CDR3 loop spans 15 amino acids. Germline values: CDR1 SGHRS, CDR2 YFSETQ. The DNA of the CDR3 is TGCGCCAGCAGCTGGGTTTCGGCGGGGGAAGAGACCCAGTACTTC. Its protein product is CASSWVSAGEETQYF.

Many counts were recorded for this clonotype. This rearrangement joins TRBV9 to TRBJ2-3, with D unclear. The germline V gene encodes CDR1 SGDLS and CDR2 YYNGEE. V shed 0 bases and J shed 6 bases, with 8 bases lying between them. CDR3 length: 13 residues. CDR3 region: CASSVAPEDTQYF. CDR3 in DNA: TGTGCCAGCAGCGTAGCACCCGAGGATACGCAGTATTTT.

CDR3 sequence: CASSFLSLASETQYF. The DNA of the CDR3 is TGTGCCAGCAGCTTTCTCTCGTTGGCCTCAGAGACCCAGTACTTC. The rearrangement links TRBV7-9 to TRBJ2-5; D is uncertain. The V and J ends lost 3 bases and 4 bases respectively, with 15 bases between them. The CDR3 contains 15 residues. Germline V gives CDR1 SEHNR, CDR2 FQNEAQ (reference sequence).

Judged by abundance, this clonotype is medium-sized. The chain employs TRBV7-9 and TRBJ2-1; D is perhaps TRBD1 (6 bases). The CDR3 is 14 residues long. The V end was cut by 5 bases, the J end by 10 bases, with 18 bases between. The germline CDR1 and CDR2 sequences are SEHNR and FQNEAQ (reference sequence). The CDR3 reads CASSPSKGVGEQFF. CDR3 nucleotides: TGTGCCAGCAGCCCAAGCAAGGGGGTTGGCGAGCAGTTCTTC.

This clonotype was recorded a few times. The V gene is TRBV5-1, the J gene TRBJ2-2, with TRBD1 identical over 8 bases. CDR1 and CDR2 from the germline V gene are SGHRS and YFSETQ. J was trimmed by 1 base and V by 9 bases; bases with no gene match: 5. This CDR3 contains 14 residues. CDR3 loop: CATSGTGNTGELFF. CDR3 DNA sequence: TGCGCCACCTCCGGGACAGGGAACACCGGGGAGCTGTTTTTT. Based on the CDR3 plus reference TRBV5-1 and TRBJ2-2, the full variable domain is KAGVTQTPRYLIKTRGQQVTLSCSPISGHRSVSWYQQTPGQGLQFLFEYFSETQRNKGNFPGRFSGRQFSNSRSEMNVSTLELGDSALYLCATSGTGNTGELFFGEGSRLTVL.

This chain links TRBV5-1 with TRBJ1-5; maybe TRBD1 (6 bases). V was cut by 7 bases and J by 2 bases, with 13 bases left in between. The CDR3 is 14 residues long. Germline-derived CDR1 and CDR2 are SGHRS and YFSETQ. The CDR3 protein is CASAPGGGNQPQHF. The CDR3 DNA reads as TGCGCCAGCGCCCCCGGGGGCGGCAATCAGCCCCAGCATTTT.

This clonotype was detected a few times. This chain joins TRBV12-3 or TRBV12-4 and TRBJ1-1; D unclear. This CDR3 has 12 amino acids. V dropped 5 bases and J dropped 6 bases, with 10 bases sitting between them. As DNA, the CDR3 is TGTGCCAGCAGTATTGGTTTACCTGAAGCTTTCTTT. It is translated as CASSIGLPEAFF.

The J gene is TRBJ2-7, the V gene TRBV5-4; D is unclear. V lost 4 bases to trimming and J lost 6 bases, with 11 bases between them. In germline, CDR1 is SGHNT, CDR2 YYREEE (reference sequence). This CDR3 has 12 residues. The CDR3 is CASSTGLGEQYF. The DNA for the CDR3 is TGTGCCAGCAGCACGGGCCTTGGCGAGCAGTACTTC.

The sample holds a few counts of this clonotype. The CDR3 DNA follows: TGCGCCAGCAGTGGCTCTGGGACAGGGGCCTACAATGAGCAGTTCTTC. This sequence encodes CASSGSGTGAYNEQFF. The V and J genes are TRBV5-1 and TRBJ2-1, with 10 bases identical to TRBD1. Germline-derived CDR1 and CDR2 are SGHRS and YFSETQ. This CDR3 has 16 amino acids. Germline trimming cut 5 bases from V and 2 bases from J; bases unmatched to any gene: 7.

The chain is built from TRBV7-2 and TRBJ1-5; no clear D gene. Trimming left V 11 bases short and J 0 bases short, with 11 bases between. Germline assignment: CDR1 SGHTA and CDR2 FQGNSA. The CDR3 has 13 amino acids. In DNA, the CDR3 is TGTGCCCACATTATCCATAGCAATCAGCCCCAGCATTTT. Its protein is CAHIIHSNQPQHF.

This clonotype has only a few counts. This sequence joins TRBV18 and TRBJ2-2; D is unclear. The CDR3 length is 16 residues. Trimming left V 0 bases short and J 2 bases short, with 10 bases between. CDR1 is KGHSH, CDR2 LQKENI, per germline. In DNA, the CDR3 is TGTGCCAGCTCACCACCGCTCTCCAGAAACACCGGGGAGCTGTTTTTT. Residues: CASSPPLSRNTGELFF.

The gene calls are TRBV5-1 and TRBJ2-3; perhaps TRBD2 as D (6 bases). V was cut by 5 bases and J by 2 bases, with 15 bases left in between. The CDR3 consists of 15 residues. Per the germline V gene, CDR1 is SGHRS and CDR2 is YFSETQ. In nucleotides, the CDR3 is TGCGCCAGCAGAAAGGAGGGCCAAAACACAGATACGCAGTATTTT. Residues: CASRKEGQNTDTQYF.

The chain joins TRBV12-3 or TRBV12-4 to TRBJ1-5, with D unresolved. The ends were cut back, 3 bases at V and 0 bases at J, with 9 bases in the middle. CDR3 length: 15 residues. The DNA for the CDR3 is TGTGCCAGCAGTTTCAGCGGGGTTAGCAATCAGCCCCAGCATTTT. It specifies CASSFSGVSNQPQHF.

This clonotype came up many times. This chain connects TRBV4-3 to TRBJ1-2; the match to TRBD1 covers 9 bases. Germline lookup yields CDR1 LGHNA and CDR2 YSLEER. The CDR3 has 15 amino acids. J was trimmed by 2 bases and V by 4 bases; bases with no gene match: 5. CDR3 in amino acids: CASSLRDRENYGYTF. DNA of the CDR3: TGCGCCAGCAGCCTCCGGGACAGGGAAAACTATGGCTACACCTTC.

This clonotype was counted only a few times. The chain uses TRBV12-3 or TRBV12-4 and TRBJ2-7; D is tentatively TRBD1 or TRBD2 (5 bases each). The germline V and J ends were trimmed by 1 base and 6 bases, with 13 bases remaining between them. This CDR3 spans 14 amino acids. CDR3 sequence reads: CASSLGGSVAEQYV. Written as DNA, the CDR3 is TGTGCCAGCAGTTTAGGGGGGAGCGTGGCCGAGCAGTACGTC.

The gene calls are TRBV7-8 and TRBJ1-3, with D possibly being TRBD1 (5 bases). The V end lost 6 bases, the J end lost 6 bases, and 9 bases lay between the germline ends. Germline V gives CDR1 SGHVS, CDR2 FQNEAQ. This CDR3 comprises 12 residues. The CDR3 protein is CASSQGANTIYF. For the CDR3, the DNA is TGTGCCAGCAGTCAGGGCGCAAACACCATATATTTT.

This clonotype was observed a handful of times. The V gene is TRBV5-1, the J gene TRBJ2-1; no firm D call. The CDR3 is 15 residues long. Trimming removed 4 bases at V and 0 bases at J, with 11 bases between. Germline CDR1 and CDR2: SGHRS and YFSETQ. The CDR3 spells CASSASLSSYNEQFF. The CDR3 region has the DNA TGCGCCAGCAGCGCATCATTGAGCTCCTACAATGAGCAGTTCTTC.

This clonotype came up a few times. The genes are TRBV27 and TRBJ1-1; 8 bases map to TRBD1. From germline, CDR1 is MNHEY and CDR2 SMNVEV (reference sequence). This CDR3 contains 14 residues. Trimming removed 3 bases from V and 10 bases from J; junction bases left unmatched: 10. The CDR3 is CASSFSGQGSSAFF. The CDR3 region has the DNA TGTGCCAGCAGTTTCTCTGGACAGGGTAGTTCAGCTTTCTTT.

The sample holds many counts of this clonotype. V gene TRBV12-3 or TRBV12-4 combines with J gene TRBJ2-5; TRBD2 might be the D (7 bases). CDR3 length: 14 residues. Trimming cost V 5 bases and J 4 bases, with 14 bases left between them. The CDR3 spells CASSPRGAGETQYF. DNA of the CDR3: TGTGCCAGCAGTCCCCGGGGGGCGGGAGAGACCCAGTACTTC.

This clonotype was seen a handful of times. The chain employs TRBV5-1 and TRBJ2-6; possibly TRBD1 or TRBD2 for D (5 bases each). Trimming removed 4 bases from V and 2 bases from J, with 19 bases in between. CDR1 is SGHRS, CDR2 YFSETQ, per germline. The length of the CDR3 is 18 residues. CDR3 protein: CASSDNTGRWTGANVLTF. The CDR3 DNA reads as TGCGCCAGCAGCGACAATACGGGGCGGTGGACTGGGGCCAACGTCCTGACTTTC.

This clonotype appeared a few times. The rearrangement links TRBV25-1 to TRBJ1-5, with D unresolved. The length of the CDR3 is 14 residues. Trimming pared 3 bases from V and 5 bases from J, leaving 11 bases between. Germline V gene lookup returns CDR1 MGHDK and CDR2 SYGVNS. The CDR3 is CASSEFRNDQPQHF. The CDR3 bases are TGTGCCAGCAGTGAGTTTAGGAACGATCAGCCCCAGCATTTT.

The chain joins TRBV4-1 to TRBJ2-1; 8 bases line up with TRBD1. Per the germline V gene, CDR1 is MGHRA and CDR2 is YSYEKL. The CDR3 runs to 15 residues. The V segment lost 1 base and the J segment 4 bases; nucleotides outside the gene matches: 3. CDR3: CASSQVGQAYNEQFF. CDR3 nucleotides: TGCGCCAGCAGCCAAGTGGGACAGGCTTACAATGAGCAGTTCTTC.